This entry concerns a single T cell receptor (beta chain). This specimen comes from a study of blood T cell repertoires in COVID-19. Germline lookup yields CDR1 SGHRS and CDR2 YFSETQ. This CDR3 region has 15 residues. V lost 4 bases and J lost 5; bases outside the gene matches: 7. Method: immunoSEQ multiplex PCR; TCRdb's copy keeps in-frame clones and lacks some. This table has approximately 92,000 clones, around 82% appearing once. The clonotype comes from a man in his fifties or sixties who had recovered from COVID-19. The sample comprised peripheral blood. The rearrangement uses TRBV5-1 and TRBJ1-4; 8 bases are shared with TRBD1. DNA for the CDR3: TGCGCCAGCAGCCGGACGGGACAGGAAAATGAAAAACTGTTTTTT. Its translation: CASSRTGQENEKLFF.